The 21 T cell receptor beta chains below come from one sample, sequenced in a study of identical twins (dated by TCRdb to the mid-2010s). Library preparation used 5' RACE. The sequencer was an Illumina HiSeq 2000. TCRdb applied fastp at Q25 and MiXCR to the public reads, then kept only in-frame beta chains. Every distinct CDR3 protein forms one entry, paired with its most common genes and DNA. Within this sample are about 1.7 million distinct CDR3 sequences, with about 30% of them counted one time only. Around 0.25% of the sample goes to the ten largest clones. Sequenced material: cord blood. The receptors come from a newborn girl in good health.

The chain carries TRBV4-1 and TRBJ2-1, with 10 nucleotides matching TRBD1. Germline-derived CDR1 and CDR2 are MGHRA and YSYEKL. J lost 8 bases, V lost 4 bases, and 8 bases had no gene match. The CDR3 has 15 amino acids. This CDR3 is CASSLMGQGIDEQFF. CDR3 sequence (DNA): TGCGCCAGCAGCCTCATGGGACAGGGGATCGATGAGCAGTTCTTC.

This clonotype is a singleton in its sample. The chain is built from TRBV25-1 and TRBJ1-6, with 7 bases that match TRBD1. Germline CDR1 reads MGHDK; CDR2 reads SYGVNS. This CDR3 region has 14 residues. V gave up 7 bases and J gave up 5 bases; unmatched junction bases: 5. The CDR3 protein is CASTRDSHNSPLHF. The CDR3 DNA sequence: TGTGCCAGCACCAGGGACAGTCATAATTCACCCCTCCACTTT.

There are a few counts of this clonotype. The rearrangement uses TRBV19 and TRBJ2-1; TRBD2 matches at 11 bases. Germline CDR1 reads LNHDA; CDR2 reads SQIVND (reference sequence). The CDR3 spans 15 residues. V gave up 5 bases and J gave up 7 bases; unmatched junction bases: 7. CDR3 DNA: TGTGCCAGTAGTTTAAGACTAGCGGGAAGGAATGAGCAGTTCTTC. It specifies CASSLRLAGRNEQFF.

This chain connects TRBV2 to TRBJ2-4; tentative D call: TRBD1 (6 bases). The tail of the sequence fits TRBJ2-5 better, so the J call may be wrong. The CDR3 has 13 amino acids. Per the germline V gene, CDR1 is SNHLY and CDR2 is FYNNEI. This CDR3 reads CAYVANRAETQYF. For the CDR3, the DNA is TGTGCTTACGTCGCGAACAGGGCGGAGACCCAGTACTTC.

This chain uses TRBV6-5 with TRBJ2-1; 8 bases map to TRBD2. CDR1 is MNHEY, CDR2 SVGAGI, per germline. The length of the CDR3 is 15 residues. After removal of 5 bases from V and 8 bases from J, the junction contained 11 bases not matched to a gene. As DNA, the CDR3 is TGTGCCAGCAGTCTCCTTAGCGGGAAAATGGATGAGCAGTTCTTC. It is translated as CASSLLSGKMDEQFF.

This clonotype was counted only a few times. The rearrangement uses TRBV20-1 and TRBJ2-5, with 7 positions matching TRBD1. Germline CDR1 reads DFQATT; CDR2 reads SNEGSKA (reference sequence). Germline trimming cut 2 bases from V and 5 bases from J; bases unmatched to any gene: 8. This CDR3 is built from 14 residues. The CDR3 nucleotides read TGCAGTGCTAGACTTACGACAGGGAGTGAGACCCAGTACTTC. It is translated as CSARLTTGSETQYF.

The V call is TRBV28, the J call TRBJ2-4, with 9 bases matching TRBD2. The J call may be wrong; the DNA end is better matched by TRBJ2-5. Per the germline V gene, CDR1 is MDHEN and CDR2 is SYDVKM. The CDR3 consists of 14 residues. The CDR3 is CASSRTSVRETQYF. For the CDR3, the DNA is TGTGCCAGCAGCCGGACTAGCGTAAGGGAGACCCAGTACTTC.

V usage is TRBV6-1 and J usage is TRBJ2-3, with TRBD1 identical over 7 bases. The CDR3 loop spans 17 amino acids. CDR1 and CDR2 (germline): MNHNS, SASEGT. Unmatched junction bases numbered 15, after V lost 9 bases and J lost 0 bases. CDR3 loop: CARSDRATSVSTDTQYF. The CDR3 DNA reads TGTGCCAGGTCCGACAGGGCCACCTCCGTTAGCACAGATACGCAGTATTTT.

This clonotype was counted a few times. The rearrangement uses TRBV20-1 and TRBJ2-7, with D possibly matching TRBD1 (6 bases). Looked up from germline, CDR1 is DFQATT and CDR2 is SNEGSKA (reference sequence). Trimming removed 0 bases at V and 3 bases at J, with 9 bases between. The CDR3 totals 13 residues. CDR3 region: CSARDRDNYEQYF. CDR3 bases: TGCAGTGCTAGAGACCGGGACAACTACGAGCAGTACTTC.

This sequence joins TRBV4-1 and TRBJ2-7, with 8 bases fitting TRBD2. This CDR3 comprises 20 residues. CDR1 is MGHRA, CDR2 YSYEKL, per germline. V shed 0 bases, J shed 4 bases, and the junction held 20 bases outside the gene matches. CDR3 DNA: TGCGCCAGCAGCCAAGAGCTGACGGGACCAGCGGGAGAACCCTGGTACGAGCAGTACTTC. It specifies CASSQELTGPAGEPWYEQYF.

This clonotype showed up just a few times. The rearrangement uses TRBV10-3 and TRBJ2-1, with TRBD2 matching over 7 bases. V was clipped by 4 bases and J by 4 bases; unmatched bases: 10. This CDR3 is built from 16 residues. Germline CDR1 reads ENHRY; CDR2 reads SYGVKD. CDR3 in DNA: TGTGCCATCAGTGGGACTTCTGGGCGGGGGTACAATGAGCAGTTCTTC. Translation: CAISGTSGRGYNEQFF.

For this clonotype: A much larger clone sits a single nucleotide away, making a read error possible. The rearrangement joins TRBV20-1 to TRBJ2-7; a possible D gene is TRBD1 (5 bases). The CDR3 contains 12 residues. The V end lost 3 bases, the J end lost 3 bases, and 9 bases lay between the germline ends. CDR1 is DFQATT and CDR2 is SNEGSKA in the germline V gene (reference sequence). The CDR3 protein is CSASQDNYEQYF. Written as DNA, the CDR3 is TGCAGTGCTAGCCAGGACAACTACGAGCAGTACTTC.

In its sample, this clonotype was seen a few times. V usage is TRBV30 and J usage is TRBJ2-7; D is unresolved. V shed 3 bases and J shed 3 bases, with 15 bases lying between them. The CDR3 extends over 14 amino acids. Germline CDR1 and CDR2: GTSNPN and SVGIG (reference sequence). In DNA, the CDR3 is TGTGCCTGGAGCCGTGGAGCCTTAGACTACGAGCAGTACTTC. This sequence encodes CAWSRGALDYEQYF.

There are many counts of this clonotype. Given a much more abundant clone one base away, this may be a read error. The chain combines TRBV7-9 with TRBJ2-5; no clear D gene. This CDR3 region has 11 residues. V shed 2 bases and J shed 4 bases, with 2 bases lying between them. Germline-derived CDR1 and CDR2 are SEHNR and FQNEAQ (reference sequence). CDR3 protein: CASSLIETQYF. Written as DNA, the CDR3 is TGTGCCAGCAGCTTAATAGAGACCCAGTACTTC.

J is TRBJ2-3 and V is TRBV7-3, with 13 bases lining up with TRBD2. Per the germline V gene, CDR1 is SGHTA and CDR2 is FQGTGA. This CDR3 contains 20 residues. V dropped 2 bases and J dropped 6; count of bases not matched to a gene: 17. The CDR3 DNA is TGTGCCAGCAGCTTAGGACTAGCGGGGGTTCTTTCGGGACCATATGATACGCAGTATTTT. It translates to CASSLGLAGVLSGPYDTQYF.

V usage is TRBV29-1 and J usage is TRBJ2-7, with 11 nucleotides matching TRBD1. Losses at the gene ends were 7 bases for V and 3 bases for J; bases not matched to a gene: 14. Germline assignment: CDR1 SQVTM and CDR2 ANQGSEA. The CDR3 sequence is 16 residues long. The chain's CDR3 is CSALAQRGTGGYEQYF. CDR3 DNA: TGCAGCGCTCTCGCCCAAAGAGGGACAGGGGGCTACGAGCAGTACTTC.

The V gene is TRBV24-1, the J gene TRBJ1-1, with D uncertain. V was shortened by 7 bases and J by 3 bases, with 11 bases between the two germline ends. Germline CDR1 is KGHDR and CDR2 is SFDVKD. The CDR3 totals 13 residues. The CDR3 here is CATSPAGYTEAFF. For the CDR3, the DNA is TGTGCCACCAGCCCCGCGGGATACACTGAAGCTTTCTTT.

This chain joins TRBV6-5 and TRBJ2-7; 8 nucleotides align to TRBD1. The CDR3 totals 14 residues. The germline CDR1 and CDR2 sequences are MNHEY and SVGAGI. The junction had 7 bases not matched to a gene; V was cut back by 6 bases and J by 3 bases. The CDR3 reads CASREDRVIYEQYF. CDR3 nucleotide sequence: TGTGCCAGCAGGGAGGACAGGGTTATCTACGAGCAGTACTTC.

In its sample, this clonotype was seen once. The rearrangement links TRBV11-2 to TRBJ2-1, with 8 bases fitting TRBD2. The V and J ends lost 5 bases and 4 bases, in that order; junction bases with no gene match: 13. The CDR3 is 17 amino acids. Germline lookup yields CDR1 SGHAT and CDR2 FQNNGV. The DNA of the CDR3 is TGTGCCAGCAGCCCTACGGTCATAGCGGGGAGGTACAATGAGCAGTTCTTC. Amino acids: CASSPTVIAGRYNEQFF.

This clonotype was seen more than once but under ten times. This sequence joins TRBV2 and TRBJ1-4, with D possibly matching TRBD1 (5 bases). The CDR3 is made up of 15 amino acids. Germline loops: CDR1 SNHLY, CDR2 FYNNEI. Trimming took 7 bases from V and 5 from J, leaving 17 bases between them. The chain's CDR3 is CASTQGRLLNEKLFF. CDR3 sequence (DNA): TGTGCCAGCACCCAGGGCCGCCTCTTGAATGAAAAACTGTTTTTT.

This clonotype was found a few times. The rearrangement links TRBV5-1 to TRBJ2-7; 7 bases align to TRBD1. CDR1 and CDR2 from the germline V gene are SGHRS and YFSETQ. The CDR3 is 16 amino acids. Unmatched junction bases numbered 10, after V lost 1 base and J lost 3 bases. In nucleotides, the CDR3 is TGCGCCAGCAGCTTGATGAGAGTCGGGACAGACTACGAGCAGTACTTC. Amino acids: CASSLMRVGTDYEQYF.